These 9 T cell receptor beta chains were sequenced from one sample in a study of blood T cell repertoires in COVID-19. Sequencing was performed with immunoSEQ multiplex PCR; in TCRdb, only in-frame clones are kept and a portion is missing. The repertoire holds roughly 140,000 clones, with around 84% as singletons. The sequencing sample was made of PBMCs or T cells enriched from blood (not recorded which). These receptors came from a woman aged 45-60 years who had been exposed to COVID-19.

This CDR3 is CASSIGSGVSTDTQYF. Written as DNA, the CDR3 is TGTGCCAGTAGTATAGGTTCAGGGGTTAGCACAGATACGCAGTATTTT. J is TRBJ2-3 and V is TRBV19, with TRBD1 as a possible D gene (6 bases). In germline, CDR1 is LNHDA, CDR2 SQIVND (reference sequence). The CDR3 covers 16 residues. Trimming stripped 1 base from V and 0 bases from J, with 11 bases between.

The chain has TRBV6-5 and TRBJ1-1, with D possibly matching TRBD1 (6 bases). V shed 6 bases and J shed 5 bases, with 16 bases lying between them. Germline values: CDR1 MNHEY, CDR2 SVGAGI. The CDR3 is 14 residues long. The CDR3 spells CASSHPGVRTEAFF. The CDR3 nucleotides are TGTGCCAGCAGCCACCCAGGGGTGAGGACTGAAGCTTTCTTT.

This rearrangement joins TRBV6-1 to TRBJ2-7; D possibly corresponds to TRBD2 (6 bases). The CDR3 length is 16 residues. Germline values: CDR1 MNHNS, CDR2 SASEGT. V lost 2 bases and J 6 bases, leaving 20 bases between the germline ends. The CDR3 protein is CASSELPAREVFEQYF. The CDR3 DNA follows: TGTGCCAGCAGTGAACTGCCCGCCAGGGAGGTGTTCGAGCAGTACTTC.

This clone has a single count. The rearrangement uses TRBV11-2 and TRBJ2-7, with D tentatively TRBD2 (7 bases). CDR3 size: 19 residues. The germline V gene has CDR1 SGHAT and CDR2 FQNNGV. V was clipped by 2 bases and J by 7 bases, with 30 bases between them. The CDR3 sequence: CASSLIGGAGTPVGGEQYF. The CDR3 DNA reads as TGTGCCAGCAGCTTAATAGGGGGGGCCGGGACACCCGTAGGGGGGGAGCAGTACTTC.

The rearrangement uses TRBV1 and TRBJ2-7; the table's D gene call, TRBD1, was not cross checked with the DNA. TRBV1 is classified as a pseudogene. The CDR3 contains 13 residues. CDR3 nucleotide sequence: TGCACCAGCAGCCGGGGCATCTCCTACGAGCAGTACTTC. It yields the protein CTSSRGISYEQYF.

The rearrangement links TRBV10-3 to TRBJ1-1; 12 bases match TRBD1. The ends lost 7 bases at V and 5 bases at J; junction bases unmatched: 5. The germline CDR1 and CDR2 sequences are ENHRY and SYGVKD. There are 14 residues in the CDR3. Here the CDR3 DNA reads TGTGCCATCAAACCGGGACAGGGGGCGACTGAAGCTTTCTTT. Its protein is CAIKPGQGATEAFF.

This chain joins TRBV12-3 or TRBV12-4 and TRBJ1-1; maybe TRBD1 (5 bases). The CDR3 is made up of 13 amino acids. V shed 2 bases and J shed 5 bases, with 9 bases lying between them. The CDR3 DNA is TGTGCCAGCAGTTTACAGGGTGGGACTGAAGCTTTCTTT. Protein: CASSLQGGTEAFF.

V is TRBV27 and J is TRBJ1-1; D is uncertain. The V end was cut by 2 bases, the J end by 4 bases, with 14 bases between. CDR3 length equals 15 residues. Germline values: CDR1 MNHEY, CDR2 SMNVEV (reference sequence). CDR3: CASSLTRMRGTEAFF. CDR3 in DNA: TGTGCCAGCAGTTTAACCCGTATGCGGGGCACTGAAGCTTTCTTT.

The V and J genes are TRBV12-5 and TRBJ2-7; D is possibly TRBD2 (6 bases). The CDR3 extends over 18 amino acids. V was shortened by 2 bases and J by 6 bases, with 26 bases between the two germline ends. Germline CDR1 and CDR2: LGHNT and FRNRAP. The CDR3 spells CASGLRHPRTSRLVEQYF. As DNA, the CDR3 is TGTGCTAGTGGTTTGAGACACCCCCGGACAAGCCGACTAGTCGAGCAGTACTTC.